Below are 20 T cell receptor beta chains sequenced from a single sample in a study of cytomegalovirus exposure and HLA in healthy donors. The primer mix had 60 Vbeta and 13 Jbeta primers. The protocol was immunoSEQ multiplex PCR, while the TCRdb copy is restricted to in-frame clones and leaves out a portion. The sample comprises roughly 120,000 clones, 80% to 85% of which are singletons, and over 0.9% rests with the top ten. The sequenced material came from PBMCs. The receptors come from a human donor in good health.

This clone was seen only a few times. The CDR3 spells CASSPTDSEKLFF. CDR3 DNA sequence: TGTGCCAGCAGCCCTACGGACTCTGAAAAACTGTTTTTT. The chain is built from TRBV7-9 and TRBJ1-4; no clear D gene. Trimming shortened V by 5 bases and J by 7 bases, and 11 bases separated the two germline ends. The CDR3 runs to 13 residues. The germline V gene has CDR1 SEHNR and CDR2 FQNEAQ (reference sequence).

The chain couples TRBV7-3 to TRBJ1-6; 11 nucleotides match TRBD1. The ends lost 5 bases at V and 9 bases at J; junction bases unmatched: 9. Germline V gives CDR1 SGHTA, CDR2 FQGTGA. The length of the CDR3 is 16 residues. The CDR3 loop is CASSPTPGQGGSPLHF. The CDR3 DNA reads TGTGCCAGCAGCCCGACACCGGGACAGGGGGGTTCACCCCTCCACTTT.

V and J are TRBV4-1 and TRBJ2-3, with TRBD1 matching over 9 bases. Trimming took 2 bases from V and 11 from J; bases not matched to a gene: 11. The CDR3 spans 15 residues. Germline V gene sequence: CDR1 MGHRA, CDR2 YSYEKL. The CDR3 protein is CASSQPPGWDREQYF. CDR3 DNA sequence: TGCGCCAGCAGCCAACCCCCAGGGTGGGACAGGGAGCAGTATTTT.

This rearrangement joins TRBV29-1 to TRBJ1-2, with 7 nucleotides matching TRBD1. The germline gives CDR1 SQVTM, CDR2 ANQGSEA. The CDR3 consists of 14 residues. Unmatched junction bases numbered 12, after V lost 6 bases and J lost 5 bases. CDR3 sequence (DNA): TGCAGCGTCGGAAGGGGGCGGATCTCGTATGGCTACACCTTC. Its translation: CSVGRGRISYGYTF.

The CDR3 reads CASSAEAGYREKLFF. Here the CDR3 DNA reads TGTGCCAGCTCAGCAGAGGCAGGGTACAGGGAAAAACTGTTTTTT. V usage is TRBV18 and J usage is TRBJ1-4; D may be TRBD1 (5 bases). Germline CDR1 is KGHSH and CDR2 is LQKENI. V gave up 5 bases and J gave up 8 bases, with 18 bases separating them. This CDR3 comprises 15 residues.

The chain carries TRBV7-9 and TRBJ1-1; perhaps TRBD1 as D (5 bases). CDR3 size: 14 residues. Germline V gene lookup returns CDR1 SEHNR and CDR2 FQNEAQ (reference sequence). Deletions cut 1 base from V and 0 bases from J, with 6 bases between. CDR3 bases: TGTGCCAGCAGCTTAGAGGGGATGAACACTGAAGCTTTCTTT. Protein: CASSLEGMNTEAFF.

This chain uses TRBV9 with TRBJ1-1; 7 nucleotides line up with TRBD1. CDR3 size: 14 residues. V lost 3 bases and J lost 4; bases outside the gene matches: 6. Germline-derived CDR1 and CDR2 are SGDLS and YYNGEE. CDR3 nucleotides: TGTGCCAGCAGCGAGGGGGCCCTTGTCACTGAAGCTTTCTTT. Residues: CASSEGALVTEAFF.

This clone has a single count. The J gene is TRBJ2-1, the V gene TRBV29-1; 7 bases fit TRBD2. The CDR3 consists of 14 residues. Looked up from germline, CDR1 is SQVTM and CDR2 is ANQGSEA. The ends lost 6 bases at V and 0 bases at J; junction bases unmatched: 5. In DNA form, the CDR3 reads TGCAGCGTCGGAGCGGGGACCTCCTACAATGAGCAGTTCTTC. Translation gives CSVGAGTSYNEQFF.

CDR3 sequence reads: CASSHRSRVGQPQHF. The CDR3 region has the DNA TGTGCCAGCAGTCACAGGTCTAGGGTGGGCCAGCCCCAGCATTTT. This rearrangement joins TRBV28 to TRBJ1-5, with D tentatively TRBD1 (5 bases). The CDR3 runs to 15 residues. Trimming shortened V by 5 bases and J by 7 bases, and 18 bases separated the two germline ends. CDR1 is MDHEN and CDR2 is SYDVKM in the germline V gene.

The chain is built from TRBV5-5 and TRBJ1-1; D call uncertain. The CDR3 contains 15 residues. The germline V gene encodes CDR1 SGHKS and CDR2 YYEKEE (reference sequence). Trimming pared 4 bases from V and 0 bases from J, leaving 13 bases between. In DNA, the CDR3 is TGTGCCAGCAGCCAAAGACAAATCCTGAACACTGAAGCTTTCTTT. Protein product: CASSQRQILNTEAFF.

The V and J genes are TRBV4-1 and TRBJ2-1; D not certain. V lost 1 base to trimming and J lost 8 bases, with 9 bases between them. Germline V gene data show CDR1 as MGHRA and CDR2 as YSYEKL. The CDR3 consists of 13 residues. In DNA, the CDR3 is TGCGCCAGCAGCCAAGCTCAGCGCGATGAGCAGTTCTTC. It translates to CASSQAQRDEQFF.

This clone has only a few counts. CDR3 region: CASSQEDLAVQFF. The CDR3 nucleotides are TGCGCCAGCAGCCAAGAGGACTTAGCAGTCCAGTTCTTC. The chain joins TRBV4-1 to TRBJ2-1, with D possibly being TRBD2 (5 bases). CDR3 size: 13 residues. CDR1 MGHRA and CDR2 YSYEKL come from the germline V gene. V was cut by 0 bases and J by 13 bases, with 13 bases left in between.

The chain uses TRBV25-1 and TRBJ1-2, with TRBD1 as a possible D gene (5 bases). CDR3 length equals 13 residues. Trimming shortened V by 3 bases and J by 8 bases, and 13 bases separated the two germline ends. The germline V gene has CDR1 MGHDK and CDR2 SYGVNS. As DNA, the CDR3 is TGTGCCAGCAGTGATCGGAGGGACGGGGGCTACACCTTC. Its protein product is CASSDRRDGGYTF.

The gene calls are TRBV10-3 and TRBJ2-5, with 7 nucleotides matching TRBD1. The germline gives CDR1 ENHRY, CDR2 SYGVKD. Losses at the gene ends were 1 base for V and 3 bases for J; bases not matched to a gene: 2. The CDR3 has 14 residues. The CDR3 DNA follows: TGTGCCATCAGTGAGTTGGGGACAGAAGAGACCCAGTACTTC. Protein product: CAISELGTEETQYF.

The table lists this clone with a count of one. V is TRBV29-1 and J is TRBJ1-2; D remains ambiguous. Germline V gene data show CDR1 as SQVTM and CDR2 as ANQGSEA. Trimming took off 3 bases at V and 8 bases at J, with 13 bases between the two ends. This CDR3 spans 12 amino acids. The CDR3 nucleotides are TGCAGCGTTGATGATGCCCAGCGCGGCTACACCTTC. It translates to CSVDDAQRGYTF.

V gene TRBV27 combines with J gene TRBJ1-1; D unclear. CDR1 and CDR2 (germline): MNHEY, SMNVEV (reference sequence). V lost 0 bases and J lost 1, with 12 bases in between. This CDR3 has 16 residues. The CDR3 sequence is CASSLSWADSNTEAFF. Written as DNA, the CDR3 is TGTGCCAGCAGTTTATCGTGGGCTGATTCGAACACTGAAGCTTTCTTT.

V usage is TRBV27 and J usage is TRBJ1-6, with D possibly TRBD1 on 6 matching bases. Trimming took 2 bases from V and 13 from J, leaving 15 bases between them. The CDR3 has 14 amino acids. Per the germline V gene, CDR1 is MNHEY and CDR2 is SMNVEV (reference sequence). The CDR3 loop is CASSLGGALAPLHF. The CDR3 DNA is TGTGCCAGCAGTTTAGGGGGCGCCCTAGCCCCCCTCCACTTT.

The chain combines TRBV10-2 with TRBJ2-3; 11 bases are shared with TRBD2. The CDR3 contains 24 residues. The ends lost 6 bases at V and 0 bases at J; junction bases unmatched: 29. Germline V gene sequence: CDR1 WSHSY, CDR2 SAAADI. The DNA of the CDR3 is TGCGCCAGCAGGGACTCGTCCGCGAAATCTAGCGGGGGGCGTAGACGTACTAGCACAGATACGCAGTATTTT. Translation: CASRDSSAKSSGGRRRTSTDTQYF.

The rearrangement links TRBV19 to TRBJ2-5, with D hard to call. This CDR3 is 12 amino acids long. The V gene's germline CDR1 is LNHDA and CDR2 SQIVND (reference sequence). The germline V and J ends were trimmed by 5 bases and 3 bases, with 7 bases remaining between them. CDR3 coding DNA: TGTGCCAGTAGTTCTTATGAAGAGACCCAGTACTTC. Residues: CASSSYEETQYF.

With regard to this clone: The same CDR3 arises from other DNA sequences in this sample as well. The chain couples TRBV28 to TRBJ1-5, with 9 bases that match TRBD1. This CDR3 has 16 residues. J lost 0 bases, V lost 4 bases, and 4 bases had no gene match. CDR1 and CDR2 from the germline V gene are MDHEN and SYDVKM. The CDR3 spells CASSSTGGGSNQPQHF. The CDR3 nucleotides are TGTGCCAGCAGTTCCACAGGGGGCGGTAGCAATCAGCCCCAGCATTTT.